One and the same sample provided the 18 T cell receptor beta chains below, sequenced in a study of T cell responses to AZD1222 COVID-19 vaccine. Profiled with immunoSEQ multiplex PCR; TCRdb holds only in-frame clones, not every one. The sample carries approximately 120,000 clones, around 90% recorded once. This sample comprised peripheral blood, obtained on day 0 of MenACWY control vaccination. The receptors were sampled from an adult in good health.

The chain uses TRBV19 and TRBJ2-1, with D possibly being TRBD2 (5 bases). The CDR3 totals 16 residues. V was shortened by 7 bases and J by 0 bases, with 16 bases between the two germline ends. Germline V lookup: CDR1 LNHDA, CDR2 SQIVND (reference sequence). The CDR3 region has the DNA TGTGCCAGTACTCACTCAACCGGGATCTCCTACAATGAGCAGTTCTTC. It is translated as CASTHSTGISYNEQFF.

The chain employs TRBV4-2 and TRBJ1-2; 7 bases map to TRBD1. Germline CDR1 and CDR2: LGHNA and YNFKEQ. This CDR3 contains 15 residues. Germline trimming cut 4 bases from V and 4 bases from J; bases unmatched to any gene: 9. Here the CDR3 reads CASSPPGQLRYGYTF. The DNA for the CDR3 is TGTGCCAGCAGCCCGCCGGGACAGCTCCGCTATGGCTACACCTTC.

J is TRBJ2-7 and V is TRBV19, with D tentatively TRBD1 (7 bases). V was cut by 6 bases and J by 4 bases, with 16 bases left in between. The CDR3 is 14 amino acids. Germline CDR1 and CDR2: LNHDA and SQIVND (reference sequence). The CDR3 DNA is TGTGCCAGTAGGCCCTCCAGGGGGGATTACGAGCAGTACTTC. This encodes CASRPSRGDYEQYF.

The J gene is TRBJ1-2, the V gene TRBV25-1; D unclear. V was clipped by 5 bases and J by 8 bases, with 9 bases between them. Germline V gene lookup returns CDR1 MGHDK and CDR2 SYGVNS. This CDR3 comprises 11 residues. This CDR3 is CASSPGGGYTF. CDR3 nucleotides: TGTGCCAGCAGTCCGGGTGGGGGCTACACCTTC.

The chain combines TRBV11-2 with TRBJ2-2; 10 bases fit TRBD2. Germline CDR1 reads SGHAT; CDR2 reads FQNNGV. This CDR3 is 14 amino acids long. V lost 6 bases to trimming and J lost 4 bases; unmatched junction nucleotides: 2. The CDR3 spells CASRPSGGTGELFF. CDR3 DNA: TGTGCCAGCAGGCCTAGCGGGGGCACCGGGGAGCTGTTTTTT.

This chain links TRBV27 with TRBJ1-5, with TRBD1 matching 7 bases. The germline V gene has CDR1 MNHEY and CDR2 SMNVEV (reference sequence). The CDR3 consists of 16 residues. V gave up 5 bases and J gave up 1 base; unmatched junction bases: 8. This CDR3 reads CASSPQTGISNQPQHF. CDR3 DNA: TGTGCCAGCAGTCCGCAGACAGGGATAAGCAATCAGCCCCAGCATTTT.

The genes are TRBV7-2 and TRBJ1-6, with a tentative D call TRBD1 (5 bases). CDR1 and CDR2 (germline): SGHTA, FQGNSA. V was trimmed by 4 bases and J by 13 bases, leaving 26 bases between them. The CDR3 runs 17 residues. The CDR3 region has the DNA TGTGCCAGCAGCTCCGGGTCGTCAGGAGCGCAGGGCAGGCCCCTCCACTTT. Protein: CASSSGSSGAQGRPLHF.

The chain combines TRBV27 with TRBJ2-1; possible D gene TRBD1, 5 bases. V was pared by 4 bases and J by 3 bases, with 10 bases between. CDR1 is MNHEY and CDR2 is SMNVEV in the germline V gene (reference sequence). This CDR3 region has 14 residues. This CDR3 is CASSSGPGYNEQFF. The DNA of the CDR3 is TGTGCCAGCAGTTCAGGGCCCGGCTACAATGAGCAGTTCTTC.

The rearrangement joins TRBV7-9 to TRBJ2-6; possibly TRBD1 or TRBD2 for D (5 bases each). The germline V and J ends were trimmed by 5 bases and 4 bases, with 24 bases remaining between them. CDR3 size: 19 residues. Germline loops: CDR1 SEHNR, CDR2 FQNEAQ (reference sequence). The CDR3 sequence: CASSPGGDASSAGANVLTF. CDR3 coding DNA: TGTGCCAGCAGCCCTGGGGGTGACGCCTCTTCCGCGGGGGCCAACGTCCTGACTTTC.

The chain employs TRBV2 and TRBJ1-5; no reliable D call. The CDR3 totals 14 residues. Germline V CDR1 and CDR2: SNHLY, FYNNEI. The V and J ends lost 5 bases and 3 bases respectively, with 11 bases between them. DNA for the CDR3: TGTGCCAGCAGTATGCCTCAGATCAATCAGCCCCAGCATTTT. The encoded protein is CASSMPQINQPQHF.

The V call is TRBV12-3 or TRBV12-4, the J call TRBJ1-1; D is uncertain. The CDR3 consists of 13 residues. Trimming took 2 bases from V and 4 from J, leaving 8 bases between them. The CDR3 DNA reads TGTGCCAGCAGTTTACTTTTAACCACTGAAGCTTTCTTT. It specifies CASSLLLTTEAFF.

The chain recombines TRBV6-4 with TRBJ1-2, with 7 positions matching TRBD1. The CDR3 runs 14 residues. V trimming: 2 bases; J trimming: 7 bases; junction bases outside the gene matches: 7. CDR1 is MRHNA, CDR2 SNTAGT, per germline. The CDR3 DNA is TGTGCCAGCAGTGACGACAGGGAAGGTCGTGGCTACACCTTC. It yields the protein CASSDDREGRGYTF.

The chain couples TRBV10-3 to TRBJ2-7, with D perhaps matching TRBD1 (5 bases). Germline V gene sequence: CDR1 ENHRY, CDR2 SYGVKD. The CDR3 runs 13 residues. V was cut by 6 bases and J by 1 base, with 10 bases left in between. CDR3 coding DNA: TGTGCCATCAGCCTCGACAGTTCCTACGAGCAGTACTTC. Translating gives CAISLDSSYEQYF.

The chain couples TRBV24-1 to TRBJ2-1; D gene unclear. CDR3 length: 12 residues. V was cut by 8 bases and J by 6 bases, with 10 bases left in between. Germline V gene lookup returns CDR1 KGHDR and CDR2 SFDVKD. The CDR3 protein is CATTLTGNEQFF. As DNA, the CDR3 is TGTGCCACCACCTTGACGGGCAATGAGCAGTTCTTC.

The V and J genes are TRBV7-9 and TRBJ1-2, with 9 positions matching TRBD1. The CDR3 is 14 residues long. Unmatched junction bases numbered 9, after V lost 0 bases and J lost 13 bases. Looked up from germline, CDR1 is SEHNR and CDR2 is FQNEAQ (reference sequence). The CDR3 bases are TGTGCCAGCAGCTTAGCCCAGACAGGGGGAGAGGGCACCTTC. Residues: CASSLAQTGGEGTF.

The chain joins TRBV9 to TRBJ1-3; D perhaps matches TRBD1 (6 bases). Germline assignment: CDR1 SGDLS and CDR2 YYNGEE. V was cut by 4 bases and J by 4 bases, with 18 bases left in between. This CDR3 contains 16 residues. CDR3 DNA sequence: TGTGCCAGCAGCTCTAGTATCGGGGGCCGAGGAAACACCATATATTTT. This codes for CASSSSIGGRGNTIYF.

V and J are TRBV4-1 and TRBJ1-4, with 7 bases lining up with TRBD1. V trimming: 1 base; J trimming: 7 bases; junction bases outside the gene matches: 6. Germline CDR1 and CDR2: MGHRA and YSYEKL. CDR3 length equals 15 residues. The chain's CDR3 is CASSQVEGAGEKLFF. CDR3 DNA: TGCGCCAGCAGCCAAGTGGAGGGGGCGGGTGAAAAACTGTTTTTT.

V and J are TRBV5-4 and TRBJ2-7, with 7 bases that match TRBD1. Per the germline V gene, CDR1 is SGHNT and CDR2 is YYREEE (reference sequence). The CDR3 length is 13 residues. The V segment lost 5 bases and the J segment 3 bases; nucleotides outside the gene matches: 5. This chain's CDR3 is CASSRQGNYEQYF. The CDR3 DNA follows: TGTGCCAGCAGTCGACAGGGTAACTACGAGCAGTACTTC.